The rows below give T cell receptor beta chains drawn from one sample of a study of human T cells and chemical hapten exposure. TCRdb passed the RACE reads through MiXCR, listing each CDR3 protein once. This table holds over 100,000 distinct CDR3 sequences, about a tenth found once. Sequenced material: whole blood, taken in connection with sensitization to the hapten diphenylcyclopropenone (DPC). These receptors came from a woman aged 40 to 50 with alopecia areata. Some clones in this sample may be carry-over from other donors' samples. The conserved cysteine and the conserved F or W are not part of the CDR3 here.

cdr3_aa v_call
SARGPGLAGGFYEQY TRBV20-1
ASSKGLAGGEGETQY TRBV4-2
ASSPVLGHLNYGYT TRBV7-6
ASSYSDRQPQH TRBV6-2/TRBV6-3
ASSFGTGGLEQY TRBV12-3/TRBV12-4
AISESHQTGRRTDTQY TRBV10-3
ASSPAGGLGYNEQF TRBV3-1
ATLSTGDLSGNTIY TRBV28
SVVDGNTGELF TRBV29-1
ATSDGQGYIQY TRBV15
AIALGQGFPGELF TRBV10-3
ASSPEGQGHSYNEQF TRBV5-1
ASSAVTGLNTEAF TRBV9
SASTVMNTEAF TRBV20-1
ASAPGGPGEQY TRBV11-2
ASSSGVGQGRYGYT TRBV5-4
ASSAGTAGNTIY TRBV5-1
ASRVAGGDTQY TRBV6-2/TRBV6-3
ASSLSAGGSAYEQY TRBV27
ASSLASGGTDTQY TRBV7-2
ASSPLARGQGANYGYT TRBV6-6
ASSQLYPSGGGRETQY TRBV4-2